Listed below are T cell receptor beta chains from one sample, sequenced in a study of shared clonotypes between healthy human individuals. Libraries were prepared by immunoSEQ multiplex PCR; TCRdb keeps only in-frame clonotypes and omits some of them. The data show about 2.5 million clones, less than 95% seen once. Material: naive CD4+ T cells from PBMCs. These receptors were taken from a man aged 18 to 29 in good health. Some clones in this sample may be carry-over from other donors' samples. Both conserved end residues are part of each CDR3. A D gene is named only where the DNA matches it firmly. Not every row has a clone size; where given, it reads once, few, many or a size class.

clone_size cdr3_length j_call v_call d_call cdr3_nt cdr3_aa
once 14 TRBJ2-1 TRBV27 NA TGTGCCAGCAGTCCCCGGACTGCAACCCCCAGGCAGTTCTTC CASSPRTATPRQFF
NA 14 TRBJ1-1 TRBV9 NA TGTGCCAGCAGCGCCAGAGGACAGAACACTGAAGCTTTCTTT CASSARGQNTEAFF
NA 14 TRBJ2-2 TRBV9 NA TGTGCCAGCAGCGTGGAAGGGAACACCGGGGAGCTGTTTTTT CASSVEGNTGELFF
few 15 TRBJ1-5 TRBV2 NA TGTGCCAGCAGTGGGACAGTCGATGACAATCAGCCCCAGCATTTT CASSGTVDDNQPQHF
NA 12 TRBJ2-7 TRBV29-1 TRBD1 TGCAGCGTGGACAGGGGGCTTGGGGAGCAGTACTTC CSVDRGLGEQYF
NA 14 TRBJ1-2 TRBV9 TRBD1 TGTGCCAGCAGCGTAGAACAGGGGGACTATGGCTACACCTTC CASSVEQGDYGYTF
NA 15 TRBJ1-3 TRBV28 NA TGTGCCACCAACGGGAGGACGAGCTCTGGAAACACCATATATTTT CATNGRTSSGNTIYF
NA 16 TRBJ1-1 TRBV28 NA TGTGCCAGCAGTTTATCCGGGGCTTGGATGAACACTGAAGCTTTCTTT CASSLSGAWMNTEAFF
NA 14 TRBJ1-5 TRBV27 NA TGTGCCAGCAGTTTAGGAAACGGCAATCAGCCCCAGCATTTT CASSLGNGNQPQHF
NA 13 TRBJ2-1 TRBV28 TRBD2 TGTGCCAGCAGTTTGGGGGGGGTCGGTGAGCAGTTCTTC CASSLGGVGEQFF
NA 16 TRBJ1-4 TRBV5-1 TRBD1 TGCGCCAGCAGCGGGGACAGCTATTCAACTAATGAAAAACTGTTTTTT CASSGDSYSTNEKLFF
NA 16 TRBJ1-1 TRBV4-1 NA TGCGCCAGCAGCCCCCCGGGAGGGGCGGAGAACACTGAAGCTTTCTTT CASSPPGGAENTEAFF
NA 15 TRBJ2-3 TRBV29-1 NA TGCAGCGTTGAAGAGGGGTCTGGAAGAACAGATACGCAGTATTTT CSVEEGSGRTDTQYF
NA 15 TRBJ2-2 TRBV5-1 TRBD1 TGCGCCAGCAGCGCCGGGACAGGGCGCACCGGGGAGCTGTTTTTT CASSAGTGRTGELFF
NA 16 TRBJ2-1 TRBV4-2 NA TGTGCCAGCAGCCAAGATCGATCAAGGGGAAATCATGAGCAGTTCTTC CASSQDRSRGNHEQFF
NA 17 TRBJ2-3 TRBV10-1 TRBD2 TGCGCCAGCAGTGAGTCGGGACTAGCGGGAGGTGGAGATACGCAGTATTTT CASSESGLAGGGDTQYF
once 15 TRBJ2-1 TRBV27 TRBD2 TGTGCCAGCAGTGGGGCTAGCGGACGTAACAATGAGCAGTTCTTC CASSGASGRNNEQFF
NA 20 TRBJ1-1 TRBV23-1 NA TGCGCCAGCAGTCAACCACGAGACCCTTACGGAGGGACGGATGACACTGAAGCTTTCTTT CASSQPRDPYGGTDDTEAFF
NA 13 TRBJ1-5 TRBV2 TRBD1 TGTGCCAGCAGTCAAGACAGGGATCAGCCCCAGCATTTT CASSQDRDQPQHF
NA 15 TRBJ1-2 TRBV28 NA TGTGCCAGCAGTGCGACACATCAGGTTAACTATGGCTACACCTTC CASSATHQVNYGYTF